The TCR beta chain described here comes from a study of blood T cell repertoires in COVID-19. V lost 5 bases and J 6 bases, leaving 14 bases between the germline ends. The CDR3 covers 13 residues. The repertoire was sequenced with immunoSEQ multiplex PCR; TCRdb's copy has only in-frame clones and lacks some. Found here are hundreds of thousands of clones, 85% to 90% of them singletons; the top ten hold 1.3% to 1.5%. The chain has TRBV12-3 or TRBV12-4 and TRBJ2-7; the D gene is possibly TRBD1 (6 bases). The sample consisted of peripheral blood. The TCR sequence derives from an elderly man with acute or convalescent COVID-19. The CDR3 reads CASSPRTVIEQYF. The CDR3 nucleotides are TGTGCCAGCAGTCCCCGGACAGTCATCGAGCAGTACTTC.